Detailed here is one TCR beta chain. This receptor's antigen is unknown. The record has no base qualities; no much larger clone is one base away. This entry comes from a study of human T cells and chemical hapten exposure (dated by TCRdb to the early 2020s). A note on the overall study: For sensitization, 2% DPC in acetone was applied to a roughly 2 cm by roughly 2 cm area of upper inner arm skin. Blood samples were taken from patients before sensitization (week 0) and then at 2, 6 and about 24 weeks after DPC sensitization. Patch testing on the upper back used Finn chambers containing 0.01% DPC, with scoring done after 6 days according to International Contact Dermatitis Research Group standards. Some 29 alopecia patients provided blood for TCR sequencing at one to four time points (pre-sensitization, 2, 6 and 24 weeks). Alopecia areata with under or over 50% scalp involvement, alopecia totalis and alopecia universalis were represented in the patient cohort, which was mostly female. Weekly therapeutic DPC doses were additionally applied to the scalp of patients throughout the approximately 24-week study period. The study tracked peripheral blood TCR repertoire changes in vivo during primary and secondary sensitization to the hapten diphenylcyclopropenone (DPC) in alopecia patients. The libraries were sequenced as a pool, and the TCR yield per sample differed mostly because of small variations in library volumes within the pool. What the study reported, not specific to this receptor: Because every patient had alopecia, a presumed autoimmune disease, the patients' immune response might differ from that of healthy individuals. Expanded TCRs formed significantly more large CDR3 similarity clusters than pre-sensitization or healthy control sets, consistent with antigen-driven responses. After repeated subsampling, changes were observed in the strength of the expansion versus patch-test correlation and in the threshold at which the correlation became significant. Patch test score was positively correlated with the number of PT1 expanded TCRs, with significance at thresholds 8, 16 and 32 but not at 4. DPC sensitization did not change how many TCRs were above 1 in 1000 frequency, and no evidence was found of alterations in global repertoire structure.

In the paper's terms, the time point label means: patch test 2, 6 weeks after DPC sensitization. The sample's treatment or condition label, in plain terms: therapeutic diphenylcyclopropenone sensitization with weekly scalp DPC. At every patch-test visit, the blood draw took place before the patch test was put on. Patients were considered eligible if aged 18 to 70, diagnosed with alopecia and deemed suitable for DPC therapy, and patients were excluded if pregnant. Unfractionated whole blood was collected in Tempus Blood RNA tubes, and total RNA was extracted from that blood. The library was obtained by RACE. The instrument given in TCRdb is NextSeq 500. Library preparation attached unique molecular identifiers to individual cDNA molecules for quantitative, reproducible TCR counting. From each blood RNA sample, both TCR alpha and TCR beta chains were sequenced. The study's processing was this. A median of approximately 96,000 TCRs per sample was observed, with a range of 23,224 to 690,600. V, J and CDR3 annotation of the TCR reads was carried out using the Decombinator software suite. Every sample was subsampled to the same number of TCRs (28,000) for the PS versus PT1 abundance plots. Expanded TCRs were defined as absent before sensitization and observed at least eight times at the 2-week time point. The public sequencing data were trimmed at Q25 with fastp and processed into clonotypes with MiXCR by TCRdb, which kept only in-frame beta chains. One record per CDR3 amino acid sequence lists the most common genes and DNA. The V and J calls and clone size are TCRdb's, not the authors'. Across this sample there are about 350,000 distinct CDR3 sequences, with nearly 6.5% seen only once. Jointly, the top ten make up approximately 5.4% of the sample.

The V end loses 1 base and the J end loses 4 bases, and a stretch of 10 bases separates them. CDR1 is given as LGHDT and CDR2 as YNNKEL, both from the germline V gene (reference sequence). The CDR3, from cysteine to phenylalanine, totals 14 residues. Only CDR3 DNA remains: 42 bases, in frame from the first base. The source of this sequence is a woman between 18 and 29 years old with alopecia areata. Some clones in this sample may be carry-over from other donors' samples. This material consisted of whole blood, taken in connection with sensitization to the hapten diphenylcyclopropenone (DPC). The chain is made from TRBV3-1 and TRBJ2-5; the D gene is unclear. The nucleotide sequence reads TGTGCCAGCAGCCAAGTTCCCTGGGGAGAGACCCAGTACTTC. It codes for CASSQVPWGETQYF.